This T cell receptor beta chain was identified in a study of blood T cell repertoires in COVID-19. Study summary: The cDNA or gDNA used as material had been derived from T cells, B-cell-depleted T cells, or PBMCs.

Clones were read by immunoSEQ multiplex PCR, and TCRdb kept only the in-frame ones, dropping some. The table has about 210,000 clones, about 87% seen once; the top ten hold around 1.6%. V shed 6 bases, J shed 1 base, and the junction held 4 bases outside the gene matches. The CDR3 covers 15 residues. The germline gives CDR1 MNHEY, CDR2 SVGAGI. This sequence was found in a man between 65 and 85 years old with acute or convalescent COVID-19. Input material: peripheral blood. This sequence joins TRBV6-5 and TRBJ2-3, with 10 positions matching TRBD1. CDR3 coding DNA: TGTGCCAGCAGGCGGACAGGGGGTGGCACAGATACGCAGTATTTT. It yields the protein CASRRTGGGTDTQYF.